The next 10 T cell receptor beta chains were all read from a single sample in a study of beta chain features in type 1 diabetes. Every bit of the isolated RNA underwent reverse transcription, so sequencing read expressed TCRB transcripts. Libraries were prepared by immunoSEQ multiplex PCR; TCRdb keeps only in-frame clonotypes and omits some of them. The sample consists of under 150,000 clones, 6.5% to 8.5% of them appearing once. Sequencing input: central memory CD4+ T cells from blood. These receptors were collected from a woman in her 30s in good health.

The chain employs TRBV7-3 and TRBJ2-2, with 7 bases lining up with TRBD1. Germline CDR1 is SGHTA and CDR2 is FQGTGA. With V trimmed by 3 bases and J by 5 bases, 6 bases remained unmatched. The CDR3 runs 15 residues. The DNA of the CDR3 is TGTGCCAGCAGCTTGGGGACAGACTCGACCGGGGAGCTGTTTTTT. It yields the protein CASSLGTDSTGELFF.

This clone was picked up a small number of times. The chain links TRBV7-9 to TRBJ2-1; the D gene is possibly TRBD2 (6 bases). CDR1 SEHNR and CDR2 FQNEAQ come from the germline V gene (reference sequence). The CDR3 runs to 14 residues. V was shortened by 6 bases and J by 3 bases, with 12 bases between the two germline ends. CDR3 DNA: TGTGCCAGCAGGGTTGACGGGGGCTACAATGAGCAGTTCTTC. Amino acid sequence: CASRVDGGYNEQFF.

This CDR3 is CASSGQAYNEQFF. In DNA form, the CDR3 reads TGTGCCAGTTCGGGACAGGCCTACAATGAGCAGTTCTTC. The chain combines TRBV6-6 with TRBJ2-1; 8 nucleotides match TRBD1. The germline V gene encodes CDR1 MNHNY and CDR2 SVGAGI (reference sequence). V shed 9 bases, J shed 2 bases, and the junction held 3 bases outside the gene matches. The CDR3 contains 13 residues.

The chain couples TRBV9 to TRBJ1-3; TRBD1 aligns across 7 bases. The length of the CDR3 is 15 residues. The J segment lost 4 bases and the V segment lost 3 bases, leaving 7 bases of the junction unmatched. The germline V gene encodes CDR1 SGDLS and CDR2 YYNGEE. CDR3 region: CASSATTGKGNTIYF. The CDR3 DNA sequence: TGTGCCAGCAGCGCCACGACAGGGAAGGGAAACACCATATATTTT.

This clone was counted many times. For the CDR3, the DNA is TGTGCCAGCAGCGTAGAGTTGGGGGGGCACAATGAGCAGTTCTTC. Amino acids: CASSVELGGHNEQFF. This chain links TRBV9 with TRBJ2-1, with D perhaps TRBD2 (7 bases). The CDR3 loop spans 15 amino acids. V was pared by 0 bases and J by 5 bases, with 12 bases between. The germline CDR1 and CDR2 sequences are SGDLS and YYNGEE.

V usage is TRBV27 and J usage is TRBJ1-5, with a possible D match to TRBD1 (6 bases). CDR3 length: 15 residues. V lost 0 bases, J lost 7 bases, and 13 bases lay in between. Germline loops: CDR1 MNHEY, CDR2 SMNVEV (reference sequence). The CDR3 nucleotides are TGTGCCAGCAGTTTATCTCACAGGGCTTGGCAGCCCCAGCATTTT. Its protein product is CASSLSHRAWQPQHF.

This sequence joins TRBV5-4 and TRBJ2-3, with 8 bases lining up with TRBD2. There are 16 residues in the CDR3. J lost 4 bases, V lost 4 bases, and 11 bases had no gene match. Germline V CDR1 and CDR2: SGHNT, YYREEE (reference sequence). This chain's CDR3 is CASSPTAGAGSDTQYF. CDR3 in DNA: TGTGCCAGCAGCCCCACAGCGGGAGCGGGGTCAGATACGCAGTATTTT.

The V call is TRBV5-1, the J call TRBJ2-7, with TRBD2 matching over 8 bases. Germline V gene lookup returns CDR1 SGHRS and CDR2 YFSETQ. V was pared by 9 bases and J by 6 bases, with 11 bases of the junction left unmatched. The CDR3 contains 13 residues. DNA of the CDR3: TGCGCCACCTCCGGGGGGGCAGGGCCCGAGCAGTACTTC. Translated: CATSGGAGPEQYF.

The table lists this clone with a few counts. This chain connects TRBV11-2 to TRBJ2-1; TRBD2 aligns across 14 bases. The CDR3 sequence is 17 residues long. Germline CDR1 SGHAT, CDR2 FQNNGV. V shed 5 bases, J shed 6 bases, and the junction held 9 bases outside the gene matches. The CDR3 protein is CASSIGTSGSMSNEQFF. DNA for the CDR3: TGTGCCAGCAGCATCGGGACTAGCGGGAGTATGAGCAATGAGCAGTTCTTC.

This clone was recorded a few times. This chain connects TRBV19 to TRBJ2-7, with TRBD2 identical over 7 bases. From germline, CDR1 is LNHDA and CDR2 SQIVND (reference sequence). V shed 8 bases and J 1 base; nucleotides not matched to a gene: 5. This CDR3 comprises 13 residues. CDR3 sequence (DNA): TGTGCCAGTGCACGGGGGGAGTCCTACGAGCAGTACTTC. Protein sequence: CASARGESYEQYF. The full variable domain, completed using reference TRBV19 and TRBJ2-7, is DGGITQSPKYLFRKEGQNVTLSCEQNLNHDAMYWYRQDPGQGLRLIYYSQIVNDFQKGDIAEGYSVSREKKESFPLTVTSAQKNPTAFYLCASARGESYEQYFGPGTRLTVT.